The 11 T cell receptor beta chains below come from one sample, sequenced in a study of shared clonotypes between healthy human individuals (TCRdb year 2020). Libraries were made using the immunoSEQ multiplex PCR assay. In TCRdb, the immuneACCESS table is reduced to in-frame sequences with V and J assigned. These tables do not hold every clone; where another copy was compared, an unresolved V gene accounts for under half, and the others remain unexplained. Within this sample are 450,000 to 500,000 clones, with roughly 80% of them counted one time only. The ten largest clones take up approximately 12% of the sample. Specimen: PBMCs. Every receptor here comes from a woman aged 35 to 49 in good health. Some clones in this sample may be carry-over from other donors' samples.

This chain joins TRBV5-1 and TRBJ2-2; 11 positions match TRBD2. CDR3 length: 16 residues. Germline assignment: CDR1 SGHRS and CDR2 YFSETQ. V lost 1 base to trimming and J lost 5 bases; unmatched junction nucleotides: 4. The CDR3 reads CASSLSTSGTTGELFF. The CDR3 coding sequence is TGCGCCAGCAGCTTGTCGACTAGCGGGACGACCGGGGAGCTGTTTTTT.

The V and J genes are TRBV9 and TRBJ2-7; 10 nucleotides match TRBD2. Per germline, CDR1 SGDLS and CDR2 YYNGEE. The CDR3 is made up of 14 amino acids. Trimming cost V 4 bases and J 2 bases; bases outside gene matches: 3. The CDR3 reads CASSSGLAAYEQYF. The CDR3 bases are TGTGCCAGCAGCTCAGGACTAGCGGCCTACGAGCAGTACTTC. Combining the CDR3 with reference TRBV9 and TRBJ2-7 gives the whole variable domain DSGVTQTPKHLITATGQRVTLRCSPRSGDLSVYWYQQSLDQGLQFLIQYYNGEERAKGNILERFSAQQFPDLHSELNLSSLELGDSALYFCASSSGLAAYEQYFGPGTRLTVT.

The chain has TRBV7-9 and TRBJ1-2; D call uncertain. Trimming removed 5 bases at V and 4 bases at J, with 17 bases between. Germline CDR1 SEHNR, CDR2 FQNEAQ (reference sequence). This CDR3 has 15 amino acids. CDR3 DNA: TGTGCCAGCAGCCCGCCCGACCATCTTCTCTATGGCTACACCTTC. This translates into CASSPPDHLLYGYTF.

The rearrangement links TRBV9 to TRBJ2-3, with D perhaps TRBD2 (5 bases). CDR1 SGDLS and CDR2 YYNGEE come from the germline V gene. V lost 4 bases and J lost 0, with 6 bases in between. The CDR3 is 13 residues long. CDR3 loop: CASSLASTDTQYF. The CDR3 DNA sequence: TGTGCCAGCAGCCTAGCTAGCACAGATACGCAGTATTTT.

This clone was seen many times. The same CDR3 is also encoded by other DNA sequences in this sample. This chain joins TRBV6-1 and TRBJ2-1; D remains ambiguous. V was trimmed by 0 bases and J by 10 bases, leaving 19 bases between them. This CDR3 has 16 residues. In germline, CDR1 is MNHNS, CDR2 SASEGT. The CDR3 reads CASSEAPTVSNLEQFF. CDR3 nucleotide sequence: TGTGCCAGCAGTGAAGCGCCCACAGTTTCCAATCTGGAGCAGTTCTTC.

As concerns this clone: A read error likely explains this, since a far larger clone differs by one base. Other DNA sequences in the same sample also yield this CDR3. The chain combines TRBV5-4 with TRBJ1-2, with a possible D match to TRBD1 (6 bases). Trimming stripped 3 bases from V and 7 bases from J, with 13 bases between. Germline CDR1 SGHNT, CDR2 YYREEE (reference sequence). The CDR3 is made up of 13 amino acids. Here the CDR3 reads CASSYTGKTGYTF. In nucleotides, the CDR3 is TGTGCCAGCAGCTATACAGGGAAGACTGGCTACACCTTC.

V gene TRBV5-4 combines with J gene TRBJ1-4; D ambiguous. The length of the CDR3 is 14 residues. Looked up from germline, CDR1 is SGHNT and CDR2 is YYREEE (reference sequence). V was shortened by 4 bases and J by 6 bases, with 13 bases between the two germline ends. CDR3 in amino acids: CASSPRLGDEKLFF. CDR3 in DNA: TGTGCCAGCAGCCCAAGACTTGGGGATGAAAAACTGTTTTTT.

The chain links TRBV11-2 to TRBJ2-3; 7 bases align to TRBD2. The CDR3 is made up of 16 amino acids. After removal of 4 bases from V and 8 bases from J, the junction contained 15 bases not matched to a gene. Germline loops: CDR1 SGHAT, CDR2 FQNNGV. The CDR3 DNA reads TGTGCCAGCAGCTCACCGGTGGGGCTAGCGGAGCCTACGCAGTATTTT. Residues: CASSSPVGLAEPTQYF.

V is TRBV7-3 and J is TRBJ2-2, with a weak D call TRBD2 (6 bases). V was cut by 3 bases and J by 5 bases, with 16 bases left in between. Looked up from germline, CDR1 is SGHTA and CDR2 is FQGTGA. This CDR3 comprises 16 residues. The CDR3 loop reads CASSLSGTPGTGELFF. CDR3 sequence (DNA): TGTGCCAGCAGCTTGTCCGGGACTCCAGGAACCGGGGAGCTGTTTTTT.

This sequence joins TRBV28 and TRBJ2-3; TRBD2 might be the D (5 bases). Between the trimmed V and J ends, which lost 6 bases and 2 bases, there was a span of 9 bases. The CDR3 is made up of 13 amino acids. Per the germline V gene, CDR1 is MDHEN and CDR2 is SYDVKM. In DNA, the CDR3 is TGTGCCAGCAGACGGGGAGCCACAGATACGCAGTATTTT. Translating gives CASRRGATDTQYF.

This clone was detected a few times. Distinct nucleotide sequences in the sample also encode this CDR3. The chain is built from TRBV5-4 and TRBJ2-2; D is undetermined. V gave up 0 bases and J gave up 4 bases, with 4 bases separating them. From germline, CDR1 is SGHNT and CDR2 YYREEE (reference sequence). This CDR3 has 13 amino acids. The CDR3 sequence is CASSLGGTGELFF. CDR3 bases: TGTGCCAGCAGCTTGGGGGGCACCGGGGAGCTGTTTTTT.